This TCR beta chain derives from a study of blood T cell repertoires in COVID-19. This clone was seen only once. Those enrolled in Seattle joined during active infection and were followed longitudinally afterward. Germline V gene sequence: CDR1 SGHRS, CDR2 YFSETQ. V shed 4 bases and J shed 9 bases, with 14 bases lying between them. The CDR3 extends over 13 amino acids. Original data processing: Reference gene primer amplification yielded estimated nucleated cell counts. The method was immunoSEQ multiplex PCR; TCRdb's version includes in-frame clones alone and lacks a portion of them. The V and J calls and the clone size are those of that table, but D and trimming were determined from the DNA. The profile shows approximately 390,000 clones, approximately 87% of them singletons.

This sequence was found in a woman aged 60 to 75 with COVID-19, enrolled during active disease. The material sequenced was peripheral blood. This rearrangement joins TRBV5-1 to TRBJ2-1, with D maybe TRBD2 (5 bases). CDR3 protein: CASSTQGSTEQFF. The CDR3, as DNA: TGCGCCAGCAGCACCCAAGGGAGTACTGAGCAGTTCTTC.